These 16 T cell receptor beta chains were sequenced from one sample in a study of tumour-infiltrating T cells in Burkitt lymphoma. Some clones are missing from TCRdb's copy, which holds only in-frame ones; the method was immunoSEQ multiplex PCR. The sample holds about 50,000 clones, 31% seen once. Sample: tumor tissue. All receptors derive from a human donor with Burkitt lymphoma.

The V gene is TRBV6-4, the J gene TRBJ2-3, with a tentative D call TRBD1 (6 bases). The ends were cut back, 6 bases at V and 3 bases at J, with 16 bases in the middle. CDR3 size: 15 residues. Germline V gives CDR1 MRHNA, CDR2 SNTAGT. DNA of the CDR3: TGTGCCAGCAGCCGGGACGGCACAGGGACAGATACGCAGTATTTT. This encodes CASSRDGTGTDTQYF.

This clone was counted a few times. This chain links TRBV29-1 with TRBJ1-4; D is undetermined. V was clipped by 2 bases and J by 3 bases, with 4 bases between them. This CDR3 has 12 residues. Germline CDR1 reads SQVTM; CDR2 reads ANQGSEA. CDR3 sequence reads: CSVESSNEKLFF. The CDR3 coding sequence is TGCAGCGTTGAATCCTCTAATGAAAAACTGTTTTTT. The variable domain in full, completed from reference TRBV29-1 and TRBJ1-4, reads SAVISQKPSRDICQRGTSLTIQCQVDSQVTMMFWYRQQPGQSLTLIATANQGSEATYESGFVIDKFPISRPNLTFSTLTVSNMSPEDSSIYLCSVESSNEKLFFGSGTQLSVL.

This clone was picked up a small number of times. This sequence joins TRBV28 and TRBJ1-3; no reliable D call. From germline, CDR1 is MDHEN and CDR2 SYDVKM. V was shortened by 3 bases and J by 4 bases, with 13 bases between the two germline ends. The length of the CDR3 is 15 residues. The CDR3 loop reads CASSFGVGFGNTIYF. The CDR3, as DNA: TGTGCCAGCAGTTTCGGTGTGGGATTCGGAAACACCATATATTTT.

This clone was detected only a few times. The rearrangement links TRBV4-1 to TRBJ1-6, with D unresolved. CDR3 size: 18 residues. In germline, CDR1 is MGHRA, CDR2 YSYEKL. The V and J ends lost 1 base and 4 bases respectively, with 17 bases between them. This CDR3 reads CASSQGWLVGDYNSPLHF. Here the CDR3 DNA reads TGCGCCAGCAGCCAAGGGTGGCTCGTTGGAGATTATAATTCACCCCTCCACTTT.

This clone was picked up a small number of times. The rearrangement joins TRBV2 to TRBJ2-7; TRBD1 agrees at 9 bases. This CDR3 spans 15 amino acids. CDR1 and CDR2 (germline): SNHLY, FYNNEI. J gave up 2 bases and V 5 bases, and 7 bases lay outside the gene matches. CDR3 nucleotides: TGTGCCAGCAGTAAAGGGACAGGGCTGGCCTACGAGCAGTACTTC. Its protein is CASSKGTGLAYEQYF.

The chain joins TRBV27 to TRBJ1-1; D is perhaps TRBD1 (6 bases). The CDR3 is 13 amino acids. Trimming shortened V by 3 bases and J by 8 bases, and 13 bases separated the two germline ends. Germline CDR1 MNHEY, CDR2 SMNVEV (reference sequence). The CDR3 reads CASSFLGGVEAFF. CDR3 coding DNA: TGTGCCAGCAGTTTTTTAGGGGGTGTAGAAGCTTTCTTT.

This clone was detected a few times. The chain is built from TRBV7-9 and TRBJ2-7; no clear D. This CDR3 is built from 13 residues. Between the trimmed V and J ends, which lost 0 bases and 9 bases, there was a span of 12 bases. The germline V gene has CDR1 SEHNR and CDR2 FQNEAQ (reference sequence). DNA for the CDR3: TGTGCCAGCAGCTTAGCGCCGGACGGGTCGCAGTACTTC. This sequence encodes CASSLAPDGSQYF.

The chain uses TRBV5-4 and TRBJ1-6; no firm D call. This CDR3 is 12 amino acids long. Germline V gene data show CDR1 as SGHNT and CDR2 as YYREEE (reference sequence). V gave up 3 bases and J gave up 8 bases, with 6 bases separating them. CDR3 in DNA: TGTGCCAGCAGCTCCCAGGATTCACCCCTCCACTTT. It translates to CASSSQDSPLHF.

The J gene is TRBJ2-3, the V gene TRBV11-2; perhaps D is TRBD1 or TRBD2 (6 bases each). CDR1 and CDR2 from the germline V gene are SGHAT and FQNNGV. This CDR3 comprises 14 residues. V was trimmed by 5 bases and J by 8 bases, leaving 17 bases between them. CDR3 amino acids: CASSASTGAGTQYF. The CDR3 nucleotides read TGTGCCAGCAGCGCCTCCACGGGGGCAGGTACGCAGTATTTT.

This clone occurred a few times. The chain has TRBV6-5 and TRBJ1-1; D gene uncertain. Germline CDR1 MNHEY, CDR2 SVGAGI. V dropped 6 bases and J dropped 2 bases, with 13 bases sitting between them. The CDR3 runs to 14 residues. DNA of the CDR3: TGTGCCAGCAGCCCCCCCGGGTTAAACACTGAAGCTTTCTTT. Translated: CASSPPGLNTEAFF.

The chain couples TRBV7-3 to TRBJ2-1; a weak D match, TRBD1 (6 bases). V dropped 5 bases and J dropped 7 bases, with 18 bases sitting between them. The CDR3 has 15 amino acids. Germline CDR1 SGHTA, CDR2 FQGTGA. CDR3: CASSARDTIGNEQFF. CDR3 nucleotides: TGTGCCAGCAGCGCCCGGGACACCATTGGGAATGAGCAGTTCTTC.

This chain links TRBV7-9 with TRBJ2-3; 8 nucleotides agree with TRBD2. Per the germline V gene, CDR1 is SEHNR and CDR2 is FQNEAQ (reference sequence). This CDR3 spans 15 amino acids. Trimming removed 10 bases from V and 5 bases from J; junction bases left unmatched: 14. The DNA for the CDR3 is TGTGCCACTGAAGTCCCGGGACTAGTGGGAGATACGCAGTATTTT. Protein product: CATEVPGLVGDTQYF.

This clone was counted a few times. The CDR3 DNA is TGTGCCAGCAGCTTAGTGTCCGGGACTAGCACAGATACGCAGTATTTT. Translation: CASSLVSGTSTDTQYF. The gene calls are TRBV7-9 and TRBJ2-3, with D perhaps TRBD2 (6 bases). CDR1 is SEHNR, CDR2 FQNEAQ, per germline (reference sequence). The germline V and J ends were trimmed by 1 base and 0 bases, with 11 bases remaining between them. CDR3 size: 16 residues. Drawing the rest from reference TRBV7-9 and TRBJ2-3, the complete variable domain is DTGVSQNPRHKITKRGQNVTFRCDPISEHNRLYWYRQTLGQGPEFLTYFQNEAQLEKSRLLSDRFSAERPKGSFSTLEIQRTEQGDSAMYLCASSLVSGTSTDTQYFGPGTRLTVL.

The chain has TRBV4-3 and TRBJ1-2; D is unclear. The CDR3 is 14 residues long. The V gene's germline CDR1 is LGHNA and CDR2 YSLEER. Between the trimmed V and J ends, which lost 0 bases and 4 bases, there was a span of 9 bases. The CDR3 loop reads CASSQDLGGYGYTF. CDR3 nucleotide sequence: TGCGCCAGCAGCCAAGATCTGGGAGGCTATGGCTACACCTTC.

In its sample, this clone was seen a few times. This chain joins TRBV4-2 and TRBJ2-7, with 7 bases fitting TRBD2. Trimming at V came to 5 bases and at J to 4 bases, leaving 11 bases not matched to a gene. Germline assignment: CDR1 LGHNA and CDR2 YNFKEQ. This CDR3 has 15 amino acids. CDR3 residues: CASSTVGRGLYEQYF. CDR3 nucleotides: TGTGCCAGCAGCACTGTTGGGCGGGGGTTGTACGAGCAGTACTTC.

This clone was counted a single time. CDR3 region: CASSPRVAGAGETQYF. The CDR3 coding sequence is TGTGCCAGCAGCCCGAGGGTAGCGGGGGCGGGGGAGACCCAGTACTTC. The rearrangement joins TRBV7-2 to TRBJ2-5; 9 bases fit TRBD2. Germline V gene lookup returns CDR1 SGHTA and CDR2 FQGNSA. The junction had 12 bases not matched to a gene; V was cut back by 5 bases and J by 5 bases. The CDR3 runs to 16 residues.